This TCR beta chain was recovered during a study of blood T cell repertoires in COVID-19. V was pared by 6 bases and J by 5 bases, with 12 bases of the junction left unmatched. The CDR3 covers 15 residues. Per germline, CDR1 SGHDT and CDR2 YYEEEE. The table came from immunoSEQ multiplex PCR; TCRdb's copy has only in-frame clones and leaves some out. The data contain 65,000 to 70,000 clones, 80% to 90% of them singletons. The chain employs TRBV5-6 and TRBJ2-5; 8 nucleotides agree with TRBD2. The receptor was derived from a woman in her fifties or sixties with acute or convalescent COVID-19. Material for sequencing was peripheral blood. The CDR3 sequence is CASTSLRGVQETQYF. The CDR3 bases are TGTGCCAGCACCTCCCTGCGGGGGGTCCAGGAGACCCAGTACTTC.